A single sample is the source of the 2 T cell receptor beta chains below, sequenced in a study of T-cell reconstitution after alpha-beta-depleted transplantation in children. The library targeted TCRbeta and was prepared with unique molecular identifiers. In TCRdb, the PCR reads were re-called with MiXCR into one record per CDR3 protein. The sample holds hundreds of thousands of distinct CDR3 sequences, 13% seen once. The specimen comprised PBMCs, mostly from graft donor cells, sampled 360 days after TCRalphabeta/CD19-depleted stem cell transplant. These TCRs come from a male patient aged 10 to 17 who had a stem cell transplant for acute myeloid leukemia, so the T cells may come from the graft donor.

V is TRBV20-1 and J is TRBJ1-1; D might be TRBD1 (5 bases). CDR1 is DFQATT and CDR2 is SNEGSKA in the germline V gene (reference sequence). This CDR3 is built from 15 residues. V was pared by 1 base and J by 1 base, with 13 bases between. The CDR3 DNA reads TGCAGTGCTAGAGCCCCGGGGCACAGGAACACTGAAGCTTTCTTT. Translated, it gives CSARAPGHRNTEAFF.

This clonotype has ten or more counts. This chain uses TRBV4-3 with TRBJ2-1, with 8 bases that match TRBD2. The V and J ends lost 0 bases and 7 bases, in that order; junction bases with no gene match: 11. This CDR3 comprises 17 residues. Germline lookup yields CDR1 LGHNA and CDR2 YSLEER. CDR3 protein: CASSQETAGVLRNEQFF. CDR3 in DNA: TGCGCCAGCAGCCAAGAGACAGCGGGAGTTCTTAGGAATGAGCAGTTCTTC.